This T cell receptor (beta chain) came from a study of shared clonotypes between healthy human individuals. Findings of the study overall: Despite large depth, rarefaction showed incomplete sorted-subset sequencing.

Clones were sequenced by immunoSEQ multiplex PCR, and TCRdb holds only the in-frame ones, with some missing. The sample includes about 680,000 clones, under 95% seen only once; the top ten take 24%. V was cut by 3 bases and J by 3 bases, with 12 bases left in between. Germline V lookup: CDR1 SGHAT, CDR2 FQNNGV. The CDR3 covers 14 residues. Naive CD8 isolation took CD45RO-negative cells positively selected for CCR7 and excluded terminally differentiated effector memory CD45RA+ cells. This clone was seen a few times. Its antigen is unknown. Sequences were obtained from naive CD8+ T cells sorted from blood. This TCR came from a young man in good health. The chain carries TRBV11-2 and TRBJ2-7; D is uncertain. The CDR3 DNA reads TGTGCCAGCAGCTTGTGGGTGGAAAGCTACGAGCAGTACTTC. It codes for CASSLWVESYEQYF.